These 16 T cell receptor beta chains were sequenced from one sample in a study of cytomegalovirus exposure and HLA in healthy donors. TCRdb's table, derived via immunoSEQ multiplex PCR, lists solely in-frame clones and lacks some. Of 120,000 to 150,000 clones listed, 80% to 90% are singletons. The sample consisted of PBMCs. These receptors all stem from a woman in her thirties in good health and CMV-seronegative.

V usage is TRBV13 and J usage is TRBJ2-5, with 8 bases aligning to TRBD2. V was clipped by 3 bases and J by 5 bases; unmatched bases: 14. This CDR3 has 17 residues. Germline CDR1 reads PRHDT; CDR2 reads FYEKMQ (reference sequence). Here the CDR3 DNA reads TGTGCCAGCAGCTTTCTCAGGCCGTCGGGAGGGGGGGAGACCCAGTACTTC. Its protein is CASSFLRPSGGGETQYF.

The chain recombines TRBV6-5 with TRBJ2-2; 10 nucleotides agree with TRBD1. Germline trimming cut 6 bases from V and 4 bases from J; bases unmatched to any gene: 5. From germline, CDR1 is MNHEY and CDR2 SVGAGI. There are 15 residues in the CDR3. CDR3 region: CASRTGTGVTGELFF. The CDR3 nucleotides are TGTGCCAGCAGGACCGGGACAGGGGTCACCGGGGAGCTGTTTTTT.

This clone was seen just once. J is TRBJ2-7 and V is TRBV4-1, with 11 bases matching TRBD2. After removal of 6 bases from V and 6 bases from J, the junction contained 4 bases not matched to a gene. The CDR3 extends over 13 amino acids. CDR1 and CDR2 (germline): MGHRA, YSYEKL. CDR3 in amino acids: CASSIGTSGEQYF. In nucleotides, the CDR3 is TGCGCCAGCAGTATCGGGACTAGCGGCGAGCAGTACTTC.

This clone has just one count. The chain uses TRBV10-1 and TRBJ1-1; possible D gene TRBD1, 6 bases. Germline V gene data show CDR1 as WNHNN and CDR2 as SYGVQD (reference sequence). CDR3 length equals 13 residues. Trimming stripped 7 bases from V and 4 bases from J, with 13 bases between. CDR3 DNA sequence: TGCGCCAGCAAATTACAGGGCCCCACTGAAGCTTTCTTT. It translates to CASKLQGPTEAFF.

The rearrangement joins TRBV2 to TRBJ2-3, with 8 bases that match TRBD1. From germline, CDR1 is SNHLY and CDR2 FYNNEI. J lost 2 bases, V lost 8 bases, and 9 bases had no gene match. This CDR3 has 15 residues. The CDR3 DNA sequence: TGTGCCAGCGATTCAGGGGGCCCCTACACAGATACGCAGTATTTT. Encoded protein: CASDSGGPYTDTQYF.

In this sample, this clone turned up once. The chain is built from TRBV10-3 and TRBJ1-1; maybe TRBD1 (6 bases). The CDR3 is made up of 15 amino acids. Between the trimmed V and J ends, which lost 7 bases and 1 base, there was a span of 16 bases. Germline lookup yields CDR1 ENHRY and CDR2 SYGVKD. The CDR3 DNA sequence: TGTGCCATCAACCCCTCTGCAGGGGAGAACACTGAAGCTTTCTTT. This sequence encodes CAINPSAGENTEAFF.

The V gene is TRBV7-2, the J gene TRBJ2-1; D is possibly TRBD2 (5 bases). Trimming cost V 2 bases and J 9 bases, with 11 bases left between them. The CDR3 is 13 residues long. Germline CDR1 is SGHTA and CDR2 is FQGNSA. The CDR3 DNA follows: TGTGCCAGCAGCTTAAATGCCGGGATTGAGCAGTTCTTC. Protein product: CASSLNAGIEQFF.

This clone has more than one count but fewer than ten. This rearrangement joins TRBV10-3 to TRBJ1-5; D not resolved. The CDR3 has 13 residues. V was pared by 4 bases and J by 6 bases, with 10 bases between. From germline, CDR1 is ENHRY and CDR2 SYGVKD. CDR3 bases: TGTGCCATCAGTGGGGAGGGCGGTCAGCCCCAGCATTTT. It encodes CAISGEGGQPQHF.

The chain's CDR3 is CASSFSGPYNEQFF. CDR3 DNA: TGTGCCAGCAGCTTTAGCGGACCCTACAATGAGCAGTTCTTC. V is TRBV7-2 and J is TRBJ2-1, with D possibly TRBD2 on 6 matching bases. CDR3 length: 14 amino acids. Germline V gives CDR1 SGHTA, CDR2 FQGNSA. Trimming pared 3 bases from V and 2 bases from J, leaving 8 bases between.

Concerning this clone itself: This specimen includes other DNA sequences encoding the same CDR3. J is TRBJ2-3 and V is TRBV5-1, with TRBD2 identical over 10 bases. The length of the CDR3 is 14 residues. The junction had 2 bases not matched to a gene; V was cut back by 6 bases and J by 1 base. Germline CDR1 is SGHRS and CDR2 is YFSETQ. The CDR3 DNA sequence: TGCGCCAGCAACCTAGCGGGGGGCACAGATACGCAGTATTTT. This translates into CASNLAGGTDTQYF.

This clone was counted a few times. The chain employs TRBV5-1 and TRBJ1-6; D perhaps matches TRBD1 (6 bases). Trimming took 0 bases from V and 10 from J, leaving 14 bases between them. The V gene's germline CDR1 is SGHRS and CDR2 YFSETQ. There are 15 residues in the CDR3. CDR3 nucleotide sequence: TGCGCCAGCAGCTTGGGAGGGGGACAAGGATCACCCCTCCACTTT. It yields the protein CASSLGGGQGSPLHF.

This clone has just one count. CDR3 coding DNA: TGTGCCAGCAGGGTGGAGAGCTCCTATAATTCACCCCTCCACTTT. Its protein product is CASRVESSYNSPLHF. The chain couples TRBV7-2 to TRBJ1-6, with D hard to call. The germline CDR1 and CDR2 sequences are SGHTA and FQGNSA. Deletions cut 6 bases from V and 0 bases from J, with 9 bases between. The CDR3 length is 15 residues.

This rearrangement joins TRBV7-3 to TRBJ1-2, with TRBD1 matching over 7 bases. V shed 7 bases, J shed 2 bases, and the junction held 4 bases outside the gene matches. This CDR3 region has 13 residues. Germline V CDR1 and CDR2: SGHTA, FQGTGA. CDR3 sequence reads: CASTTTGNYGYTF. CDR3 nucleotide sequence: TGTGCCAGCACCACGACAGGGAACTATGGCTACACCTTC.

The chain has TRBV19 and TRBJ1-6, with D maybe TRBD1 (5 bases). Per the germline V gene, CDR1 is LNHDA and CDR2 is SQIVND (reference sequence). CDR3 length: 15 residues. Trimming removed 8 bases at V and 7 bases at J, with 18 bases between. The CDR3 loop reads CASSQEIGANSPLHF. In DNA, the CDR3 is TGTGCCAGTTCACAGGAAATTGGGGCAAATTCACCCCTCCACTTT. The full variable domain, completed using reference TRBV19 and TRBJ1-6, is DGGITQSPKYLFRKEGQNVTLSCEQNLNHDAMYWYRQDPGQGLRLIYYSQIVNDFQKGDIAEGYSVSREKKESFPLTVTSAQKNPTAFYLCASSQEIGANSPLHFGNGTRLTVT.

This rearrangement joins TRBV30 to TRBJ1-1; TRBD1 might be the D (5 bases). Deletions cut 3 bases from V and 0 bases from J, with 32 bases between. The germline V gene has CDR1 GTSNPN and CDR2 SVGIG (reference sequence). The CDR3 length is 21 residues. The DNA for the CDR3 is TGTGCCTGGAGGTGGCCCGTTTTTATACGGGGGGAACCCTCGCTGAACACTGAAGCTTTCTTT. Its translation: CAWRWPVFIRGEPSLNTEAFF. The whole variable domain, filled in from reference TRBV30 and TRBJ1-1, reads SQTIHQWPATLVQPVGSPLSLECTVEGTSNPNLYWYRQAAGRGLQLLFYSVGIGQISSEVPQNLSASRPQDRQFILSSKKLLLSDSGFYLCAWRWPVFIRGEPSLNTEAFFGQGTRLTVV.

This chain uses TRBV7-9 with TRBJ2-3; 8 bases match TRBD1. Trimming cost V 3 bases and J 6 bases; bases outside gene matches: 8. The CDR3 loop spans 15 amino acids. Germline assignment: CDR1 SEHNR and CDR2 FQNEAQ (reference sequence). The CDR3 loop reads CASSFGQGSGDTQYF. The CDR3 DNA reads TGTGCCAGCAGCTTCGGACAGGGTTCCGGGGATACGCAGTATTTT.